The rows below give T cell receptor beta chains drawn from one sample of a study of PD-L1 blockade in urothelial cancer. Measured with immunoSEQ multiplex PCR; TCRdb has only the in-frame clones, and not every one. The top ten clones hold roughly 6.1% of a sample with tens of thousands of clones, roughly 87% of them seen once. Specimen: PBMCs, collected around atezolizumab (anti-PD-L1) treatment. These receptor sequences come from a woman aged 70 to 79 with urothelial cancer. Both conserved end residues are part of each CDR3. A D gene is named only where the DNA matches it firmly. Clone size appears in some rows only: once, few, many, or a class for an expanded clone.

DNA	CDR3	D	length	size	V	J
TGTGCCAGCCAACTTCTAGCGGGGGTCTACAATGAGCAGTTCTTC	CASQLLAGVYNEQFF	TRBD2	15	-	TRBV11-2	TRBJ2-1
TGTGCCAGCAGCGTAGACGAGGGCGGAGAGCAGTACTTC	CASSVDEGGEQYF	-	13	-	TRBV9	TRBJ2-7
TGTGCCAGCAGCTTACATTCTTTCGGGGGGAATACGCAGTATTTT	CASSLHSFGGNTQYF	TRBD2	15	-	TRBV11-3	TRBJ2-3
TGTGCCAGCCTAGCAGCGGGTTTGAACACTGAAGCTTTCTTT	CASLAAGLNTEAFF	-	14	once	TRBV5-4	TRBJ1-1
TGTGCCAGCAGTTTATCGAGAAAGGCTAGCGGGAGGGCAGATACGCAGTATTTT	CASSLSRKASGRADTQYF	TRBD2	18	-	TRBV27	TRBJ2-3
TGTGCCAGCTCACTGGGACAGGGGAACACCGGGGAGCTGTTTTTT	CASSLGQGNTGELFF	TRBD1	15	-	TRBV18	TRBJ2-2
TGTGCCAGCAGTTTGAGTTCCTACAATGAGCAGTTCTTC	CASSLSSYNEQFF	-	13	-	TRBV27	TRBJ2-1
TGTGCCAGCAGCAGCGAACTAGGGGGGGTGGATACGCAGTATTTT	CASSSELGGVDTQYF	-	15	-	TRBV5-6	TRBJ2-3
TGTGCCAGCAGCTTGGGGGCGGGGGGGCGATCCTACGAGCAGTACTTC	CASSLGAGGRSYEQYF	TRBD2	16	once	TRBV5-6	TRBJ2-7
TGTGCCTTGGACTCGGGGGGGCCGAGGATGGGAGAGACCCAGTACTTC	CALDSGGPRMGETQYF	TRBD2	16	-	TRBV30	TRBJ2-5
TGTGCCAGCAGCTCGACAGGGCAGAGCACTGAAGCTTTCTTT	CASSSTGQSTEAFF	TRBD1	14	-	TRBV5-5	TRBJ1-1
TGTGCCAGTAGTGGGACTAGCGAGCAGAGCCTCTCCTACAATGAGCAGTTCTTC	CASSGTSEQSLSYNEQFF	TRBD2	18	-	TRBV19	TRBJ2-1
TGCGCCAGCAGCTTGGCAGGGGATAGCAATCAGCCCCAGCATTTT	CASSLAGDSNQPQHF	-	15	-	TRBV5-1	TRBJ1-5
TGCAGCGTTGTTGGGACACGAAGAGAAGAAGCTTTCTTT	CSVVGTRREEAFF	-	13	few	TRBV29-1	TRBJ1-1
TGTGCCAGTACCCCCGGAGGCAATCAGCCCCAGCATTTT	CASTPGGNQPQHF	-	13	-	TRBV19	TRBJ1-5
TGCGCCAGCAGCCAACGGTTAGGGGCGTACCTCCAAGAGACCCAGTACTTC	CASSQRLGAYLQETQYF	-	17	-	TRBV4-1	TRBJ2-5
TGTGCCAGCAGAAGAGCGGGCAGGTACAATGAGCAGTTCTTC	CASRRAGRYNEQFF	-	14	-	TRBV11-2	TRBJ2-1
TGCAGCGTCTATGGACAGGGGACCCAAAATGAGCAGTTCTTC	CSVYGQGTQNEQFF	TRBD1	14	-	TRBV29-1	TRBJ2-1
TGTGCCAGCAGCGTAAGAAATCAGGCCTTCACCTTC	CASSVRNQAFTF	-	12	-	TRBV9	TRBJ1-2
TGTGCCAGCAGCTTGGCTGGCTGGACAGTCTACGAGCAGTACTTC	CASSLAGWTVYEQYF	-	15	-	TRBV5-6	TRBJ2-7
TGTGCCAGCAGTCGCCGGGACTTGAACTATGGCTACACCTTC	CASSRRDLNYGYTF	-	14	-	TRBV2	TRBJ1-2
TGCAGTGCTTATGACAATGAGCAGTTCTTC	CSAYDNEQFF	-	10	-	TRBV20-1	TRBJ2-1
TGTGCCAGCAGTGATAAGGCTAGCCCCTACAATGAGCAGTTCTTC	CASSDKASPYNEQFF	-	15	once	TRBV6-4	TRBJ2-1
TGTGCCAGCAGTAGTCTCTACAACGGGGCCCTCCACTTT	CASSSLYNGALHF	-	13	-	TRBV6-1	TRBJ1-6
TGTGCCAGCAGCCCAACACTAGCGGGGGCTGCTGGAGAGCAGTTCTTC	CASSPTLAGAAGEQFF	TRBD2	16	-	TRBV7-9	TRBJ2-1
TGTGCCAGCAACTTACCCCTAGCGGGGGGGACCGGGGAGCTGTTTTTT	CASNLPLAGGTGELFF	TRBD2	16	-	TRBV28	TRBJ2-2
TGTGCCAGCAAGCGGGTCTACAATGAGCAGTTCTTC	CASKRVYNEQFF	-	12	-	TRBV2	TRBJ2-1
TGCGCCAGCAGCTTAACGGGATTGAACACTGAAGCTTTCTTT	CASSLTGLNTEAFF	-	14	-	TRBV5-1	TRBJ1-1
TGCGCCAGCAGTCGAGGGGGGACAGGGAGGAACACTGAAGCTTTCTTT	CASSRGGTGRNTEAFF	TRBD1	16	-	TRBV5-1	TRBJ1-1
TGCGCCAGCAGCCGAACTAGCGGGACCTCAAGCGAGCAGTACTTC	CASSRTSGTSSEQYF	TRBD2	15	-	TRBV4-3	TRBJ2-7
TGCGCCAGCAGCTTGGGACAGATGGCCGGGGAGCTGTTTTTT	CASSLGQMAGELFF	-	14	-	TRBV5-1	TRBJ2-2
TGTGCCTGGAGCTTCGGGACTGTCTATGGCTACACCTTC	CAWSFGTVYGYTF	-	13	-	TRBV30	TRBJ1-2
TGCGCCAGCAGCGTAGACAGCTCCTATGGCTACACCTTC	CASSVDSSYGYTF	-	13	-	TRBV5-1	TRBJ1-2
TGTGCCAGCAGCTTGGCTCGCAAGTCGGCCCAGTACTTC	CASSLARKSAQYF	-	13	-	TRBV5-4	TRBJ2-5
TGCAGCGCCGCCGGGACTAGCTCCTACGAGCAGTACTTC	CSAAGTSSYEQYF	TRBD2	13	-	TRBV29-1	TRBJ2-7
TGTGCCAGCAGTGCGACAGGCAGCAATCAGCCCCAGCATTTT	CASSATGSNQPQHF	-	14	-	TRBV2	TRBJ1-5
TGCGCCAGCAGCTTGGAGGTGGCGGGGCTTAGCACAGATACGCAGTATTTT	CASSLEVAGLSTDTQYF	-	17	-	TRBV5-1	TRBJ2-3
TGTGCCTGGGATACTAGCGGGGGGGCCAATGAGCAGTTCTTC	CAWDTSGGANEQFF	TRBD2	14	-	TRBV30	TRBJ2-1
TGCGCCAGCAGCCAAGAGACGTCAGCTAGCGGGAGTCGCTCCTACAATGAGCAGTTCTTC	CASSQETSASGSRSYNEQFF	TRBD2	20	-	TRBV4-1	TRBJ2-1